A selection of T cell receptor beta chains follows, all from one sample in a study of blood T cell repertoires in COVID-19. The repertoire was sequenced with immunoSEQ multiplex PCR; TCRdb's copy has only in-frame clones and lacks some. The repertoire has 250,000 to 350,000 clones, approximately 83% of them found once; the top ten carry more than 4%. Specimen: PBMCs or T cells enriched from blood (not recorded which). These TCRs come from a woman in her 30s who had recovered from COVID-19. CDR3s include the opening cysteine and the closing phenylalanine or tryptophan. D genes are given only for firm matches. Clone size is stated in some rows and not others, as once, few, many or a class when expanded.

D gene	J gene	clone size	V gene	CDR3 DNA	CDR3 protein
TRBD2	TRBJ2-3	.	TRBV24-1	TGTGCCACCAGTGACACCGGGACTAGCTTATCCCCCACAGATACGCAGTATTTT	CATSDTGTSLSPTDTQYF
TRBD1	TRBJ1-5	.	TRBV6-5	TGTGCCAGCAGTTGGGGACAGGGCAATCAGCCCCAGCATTTT	CASSWGQGNQPQHF
.	TRBJ2-7	.	TRBV7-2	TGTGCCAGCAGTATCGGGGGTCCCCCCTACGAGCAGTACTTC	CASSIGGPPYEQYF
.	TRBJ1-1	.	TRBV28	TGTGCCAGCGCTTGGAAGCGTGGCACTGAAGCTTTCTTT	CASAWKRGTEAFF
.	TRBJ2-1	.	TRBV5-6	TGTGCCAGCAGCTTGGGCAGCTCCTACAATGAGCAGTTCTTC	CASSLGSSYNEQFF
.	TRBJ1-1	.	TRBV6-1	TGTGCCAGCAGTGAATTTTCCAGGACACCCATTGGAGCTTTCTTT	CASSEFSRTPIGAFF
TRBD2	TRBJ2-2	.	TRBV30	TGTGCCTGGAGAGTCGGGGGGGCGAACACCGGGGAGCTGTTTTTT	CAWRVGGANTGELFF
TRBD1	TRBJ2-3	.	TRBV19	TGTGCCAGTAGTGACAGGGGGGAGACAGATACGCAGTATTTT	CASSDRGETDTQYF
.	TRBJ1-3	.	TRBV18	TGTGCCAGCTCACCCTCGAAGATGAGCTCTGGAAACACCATATATTTT	CASSPSKMSSGNTIYF
.	TRBJ2-3	.	TRBV28	TGTGCCAGCAGTTATTGGGGCCTCACAGATACGCAGTATTTT	CASSYWGLTDTQYF
.	TRBJ2-6	few	TRBV6-4	TGTGCCAGCAGTGACTCCCACAGCTCTGGGGCCAACGTCCTGACTTTC	CASSDSHSSGANVLTF
.	TRBJ1-2	.	TRBV10-3	TGTGCCATCACCGGGCAGGGGCACGATGGCTACACCTTC	CAITGQGHDGYTF
TRBD1	TRBJ1-2	.	TRBV5-4	TGTGCCAGCAGCTTGCCAGACAGGGCCATTTCAGTCTACACCTTC	CASSLPDRAISVYTF
TRBD1	TRBJ2-7	.	TRBV6-5	TGTGCCAGCAGTTTATACCGGGACAGGAGCTCCTACGAGCAGTACTTC	CASSLYRDRSSYEQYF
TRBD2	TRBJ2-1	.	TRBV7-9	TGTGCCAGCAGCTTAGCGGGAGGGGAGATCAATGAGCAGTTCTTC	CASSLAGGEINEQFF
TRBD1	TRBJ1-1	.	TRBV7-8	TGTGCCAGCAGCCGACCCCCGGACAGGGAGAACACTGAAGCTTTCTTT	CASSRPPDRENTEAFF
.	TRBJ2-1	.	TRBV15	TGTGCCACCAGCAGAGGTGGGCCTTTCCTCCTGCCTTACAATGAGCAGTTCTTC	CATSRGGPFLLPYNEQFF
TRBD1	TRBJ1-2	.	TRBV2	TGTGCCAGCAGTGACCAGGGGACAGGGCCTAACTATGGCTACACCTTC	CASSDQGTGPNYGYTF
.	TRBJ2-7	few	TRBV5-5	TGTGCCAGCAGCTACTGGGCAGGAAGCTACGAGCAGTACTTC	CASSYWAGSYEQYF
TRBD2	TRBJ2-7	.	TRBV7-2	TGTGCCAGCAGCTTCCGGACTAGCGGGGGGCAAGCATTCTCCTACGAGCAGTACTTC	CASSFRTSGGQAFSYEQYF
TRBD2	TRBJ2-1	many	TRBV6-2/TRBV6-3	TGTGCCAGCAGTTACTCGATACAGCCAGCGGGACCCTACAATGAGCAGTTCTTC	CASSYSIQPAGPYNEQFF
.	TRBJ2-5	.	TRBV7-9	TGTGCCAGCAGCTTAGCGCTGGGGGGGCAGCAGACCCAGTACTTC	CASSLALGGQQTQYF
.	TRBJ2-2	.	TRBV18	TGTGCCAGCTCACCGAATGTGGACTCCGCCACCGGGGAGCTGTTTTTT	CASSPNVDSATGELFF
.	TRBJ1-4	once	TRBV29-1	TGCAGCGTTTCCGGGACTCCCAAGGCAACTAATGAAAAACTGTTTTTT	CSVSGTPKATNEKLFF
TRBD2	TRBJ2-2	.	TRBV5-8	TGTGCCAGCAGCTCGGGGACTAGCGCCTGGAACACCGGGGAGCTGTTTTTT	CASSSGTSAWNTGELFF
TRBD1	TRBJ1-2	few	TRBV27	TGTGCCAGCAGTTTACGGGACAGGGGCTATGGCTACACCTTC	CASSLRDRGYGYTF
.	TRBJ2-4	.	TRBV12-3/TRBV12-4	TGTGCCAGCAGTTTAGGAGAAAACATTCAGTACTTC	CASSLGENIQYF
.	TRBJ2-7	.	TRBV5-4	TGTGCCAGCAGCTCGGAGGGCCCGGTGGGCACCGAGCAGTACTTC	CASSSEGPVGTEQYF
.	TRBJ1-2	once	TRBV6-5	TGTGCCAGCAGTTACTACCATGGACAAGGCGGCTACACCTTC	CASSYYHGQGGYTF
.	TRBJ2-5	.	TRBV24-1	TGTGCCACCAGTGACAATACAGGGTTGGTGGAGACCCAGTACTTC	CATSDNTGLVETQYF
TRBD1	TRBJ1-2	.	TRBV27	TGTGCCAGCAGCGTCAGACAGGGGAGTAGCTATGGCTACACCTTC	CASSVRQGSSYGYTF
TRBD1	TRBJ1-2	.	TRBV6-6	TGTGCCAGCAGTCGCGGGACAGGGGGAGACTATGGCTACACCTTC	CASSRGTGGDYGYTF